The clone carrying this TCR beta chain has more than one count but fewer than ten. Germline CDR1 is SQVTM and CDR2 is ANQGSEA. Trimming took 7 bases from V and 4 from J, leaving 14 bases between them. This CDR3 spans 12 amino acids. Sequenced by immunoSEQ multiplex PCR; TCRdb stores in-frame clones only, minus some. The data hold some 270,000 clones, with roughly nine tenths observed a single time. This entry comes from a study of blood T cell repertoires in COVID-19. Whole-study context: T cells, B-cell-depleted T cells, or PBMCs provided the cDNA or gDNA that served as material.

The chain recombines TRBV29-1 with TRBJ2-7, with D tentatively TRBD2 (6 bases). Sequenced material: peripheral blood. The sequence derives from a woman aged 35 to 49 who had recovered from COVID-19. Here the CDR3 DNA reads TGCAGCGGCACGGGGGAGGAATACGAGCAGTACTTC. Translation gives CSGTGEEYEQYF.